The clone carrying this T cell receptor beta chain has just one count. Clones were sequenced by immunoSEQ multiplex PCR, and TCRdb holds only the in-frame ones, with some missing. The repertoire holds around 330,000 clones, with about 92% as singletons. In terms of age and location, participants ranged from roughly 18 to 95 years and lived in about two dozen US areas. For recovered donors of Cohort 3, there were two negative PCRs, clearance, or symptom resolution. V lost 1 base, J lost 3 bases, and 10 bases lay in between. The CDR3 length is 15 residues. Germline V gives CDR1 MGHRA, CDR2 YSYEKL. This sample is part of a study of blood T cell repertoires in COVID-19. For the study at large: Acute and convalescent COVID-19 specimens originated in the United States, Italy and Spain.

The sequencing sample was made of PBMCs or T cells enriched from blood (not recorded which). This TCR was sampled from a man aged 55 to 69 who had recovered from COVID-19. The chain carries TRBV4-1 and TRBJ2-1; D perhaps matches TRBD2 (5 bases). In DNA, the CDR3 is TGCGCCAGCAGCCAAGGGACTGGCGTCTACAATGAGCAGTTCTTC. Its translation: CASSQGTGVYNEQFF.